A single T cell receptor beta chain is shown here with its context. The source of the sample is a study of T cells in Graves' hyperthyroidism and ophthalmopathy. Amplified TCR beta CDR3 regions came from RNA transcripts. The TCR CDR3 first-round RT-PCR relied on the HTBI primer set. One entry per CDR3 protein results from TCRdb running MiXCR on the multiplex PCR reads. This table has about 350,000 distinct CDR3 sequences, around 15% appearing once. From germline, CDR1 is MGHDK and CDR2 SYGVNS. This CDR3 is 14 amino acids long. The V end was cut by 3 bases, the J end by 2 bases, with 11 bases between. The clonotype originates from a woman in her sixties or seventies with Graves' ophthalmopathy. Sequencing was performed on blood. The rearrangement joins TRBV25-1 to TRBJ2-7; tentative D call: TRBD1 (5 bases). As DNA, the CDR3 is TGTGCCAGCAGTGATTTAGACAGAACCTACGAGCAGTACTTC. It encodes CASSDLDRTYEQYF.